These T cell receptor beta chains were read from a single sample in a study of T cells in Graves' hyperthyroidism and ophthalmopathy. TCRdb reprocessed the multiplex PCR reads with MiXCR, giving one entry per CDR3 protein. This table has over 400,000 distinct CDR3 sequences, about 15% appearing once. The sequencing input was blood. These receptors came from a young man with Graves' ophthalmopathy. Each CDR3 is given with its conserved first and last residue. The D gene is left open where the match is weak. Clone size is shown for a subset of rows, as once, few, many or a class of expanded clone.

abundance,v_gene,d_gene,j_gene,CDR3aa,CDR3nt
NA,TRBV11-2,TRBD2,TRBJ2-3,CASRGLAGGPDDTQYF,TGTGCCAGCAGGGGACTAGCGGGGGGGCCGGATGATACGCAGTATTTT
many,TRBV19,TRBD2,TRBJ2-3,CASGLAGADTQYF,TGTGCCAGTGGGCTAGCGGGAGCAGATACGCAGTATTTT
many,TRBV3-1,NA,TRBJ2-7,CASSQGAGLAAAEQYF,TGTGCCAGCAGCCAGGGGGCGGGATTAGCCGCGGCTGAGCAGTACTTC
NA,TRBV18,NA,TRBJ2-4,CASSPAHGIQYF,TGTGCCAGCTCACCAGCCCACGGGATTCAGTACTTC
NA,TRBV5-1,TRBD1,TRBJ1-4,CASSRGQGEEKLFF,TGCGCCAGCAGCCGAGGACAGGGCGAAGAAAAACTGTTTTTT
NA,TRBV7-3,NA,TRBJ2-5,CASSLSPVLETQYF,TGTGCCAGCAGCTTATCACCGGTATTGGAGACCCAGTACTTC
NA,TRBV3-1,NA,TRBJ1-2,CASSQGTEYGYTF,TGTGCCAGCAGCCAAGGGACAGAATATGGCTACACCTTC
many,TRBV7-3,TRBD2,TRBJ2-3,CASSPVASGRPGTDTQYF,TGTGCCAGCAGCCCCGTGGCTAGCGGGAGACCGGGGACAGATACGCAGTATTTT
many,TRBV5-1,NA,TRBJ1-4,CASSPNPGVREKLFF,TGCGCCAGCAGCCCTAACCCAGGGGTACGGGAAAAACTGTTTTTT
many,TRBV12-3/TRBV12-4,TRBD1,TRBJ2-2,CASSPTGGFGGELFF,TGTGCCAGCAGTCCTACAGGGGGCTTTGGCGGGGAGCTGTTTTTT